The 21 T cell receptor beta chains below were found in one sample sequenced in a study of blood T cells in healthy people across ages. Then a second PCR, running roughly 7 to 11 cycles, was carried out with a sample-barcoded 5' primer and a J-beta primer mix. MiXCR was run by TCRdb on the 5' RACE reads, yielding one entry per CDR3 protein. The sample lists 800,000 to 900,000 distinct CDR3 sequences; 62% were seen once. The sample was blood. The receptors were gathered from a man under 40 in good health.

This clonotype came up a few times. The V and J genes are TRBV10-3 and TRBJ1-4, with 10 bases aligning to TRBD1. V gave up 2 bases and J gave up 7 bases; unmatched junction bases: 7. The CDR3 extends over 16 amino acids. CDR1 ENHRY and CDR2 SYGVKD come from the germline V gene. The CDR3 reads CAISETGQGDGEKLFF. CDR3 coding DNA: TGTGCCATCAGTGAGACCGGACAGGGGGACGGTGAAAAACTGTTTTTT.

The chain uses TRBV14 and TRBJ2-5; a possible D gene is TRBD1 (5 bases). Trimming cost V 0 bases and J 3 bases, with 11 bases left between them. CDR3 size: 15 residues. Looked up from germline, CDR1 is SGHDN and CDR2 is FVKESK. As DNA, the CDR3 is TGTGCCAGCAGCCAAGATCTTTTCAGGGAAGAGACCCAGTACTTC. It codes for CASSQDLFREETQYF.

V usage is TRBV12-3 or TRBV12-4 and J usage is TRBJ2-5; 9 bases are shared with TRBD1. V lost 4 bases, J lost 4 bases, and 4 bases stayed unmatched. This CDR3 has 14 residues. This chain's CDR3 is CASSSGTGRETQYF. CDR3 sequence (DNA): TGTGCCAGCAGTTCCGGGACAGGGAGAGAGACCCAGTACTTC.

The gene calls are TRBV7-2 and TRBJ2-6; the D gene is possibly TRBD1 (6 bases). The V gene lost 1 base and the J gene lost 0 bases, with 10 bases spanning the gap. Per the germline V gene, CDR1 is SGHTA and CDR2 is FQGNSA. The CDR3 contains 17 residues. The chain's CDR3 is CASSLGTVYSGANVLTF. As DNA, the CDR3 is TGTGCCAGCAGCTTAGGGACAGTCTACTCTGGGGCCAACGTCCTGACTTTC.

This chain uses TRBV6-2 or TRBV6-3 with TRBJ2-1; TRBD2 is a possible D gene (6 bases). Germline V gene sequence: CDR1 MNHEY, CDR2 SVGEGT. This CDR3 region has 18 residues. The ends were cut back, 2 bases at V and 1 base at J, with 18 bases in the middle. CDR3 coding DNA: TGTGCCAGCAGTTACCCCACCTCGGGGGATTTTTCCTACAATGAGCAGTTCTTC. This gives the protein CASSYPTSGDFSYNEQFF.

The chain recombines TRBV29-1 with TRBJ2-4; TRBD2 might be the D (5 bases). This CDR3 contains 14 residues. V was shortened by 0 bases and J by 6 bases, with 12 bases between the two germline ends. From germline, CDR1 is SQVTM and CDR2 ANQGSEA. In nucleotides, the CDR3 is TGCAGCGTTGAAGAGGACGGGGTCGGAAACATTCAGTACTTC. Protein sequence: CSVEEDGVGNIQYF.

This clonotype was seen many times. The chain has TRBV7-2 and TRBJ2-7; 11 positions agree with TRBD2. The CDR3 runs 16 residues. The V segment lost 4 bases and the J segment 4 bases; nucleotides outside the gene matches: 9. Germline V CDR1 and CDR2: SGHTA, FQGNSA. CDR3: CASSSVAGGRGYEQYF. For the CDR3, the DNA is TGTGCCAGCAGCTCAGTAGCGGGGGGGCGTGGGTACGAGCAGTACTTC.

The V gene is TRBV4-3, the J gene TRBJ2-1; D not resolved. With 1 base removed from V and 4 bases from J, the gap between germline ends came to 14 bases. This CDR3 is 16 amino acids long. Germline CDR1 is LGHNA and CDR2 is YSLEER. The CDR3 here is CASSQAPRPPYNEQFF. The CDR3 DNA reads as TGCGCCAGCAGCCAAGCCCCCAGGCCCCCATACAATGAGCAGTTCTTC.

The rearrangement links TRBV9 to TRBJ2-3; D not certain. V was trimmed by 0 bases and J by 0 bases, leaving 8 bases between them. The germline gives CDR1 SGDLS, CDR2 YYNGEE. This CDR3 region has 15 residues. The CDR3 loop reads CASSVGEVSTDTQYF. The CDR3 bases are TGTGCCAGCAGCGTAGGGGAAGTCAGCACAGATACGCAGTATTTT.

This chain joins TRBV25-1 and TRBJ2-3; the D is unclear. V gave up 3 bases and J gave up 0 bases, with 7 bases separating them. The CDR3 is made up of 14 amino acids. CDR1 and CDR2 from the germline V gene are MGHDK and SYGVNS. CDR3 sequence: CASSDSVSTDTQYF. In DNA, the CDR3 is TGTGCCAGCAGTGACAGCGTGAGCACAGATACGCAGTATTTT.

V and J are TRBV2 and TRBJ2-1; 7 bases map to TRBD2. This CDR3 has 13 amino acids. Trimming took 10 bases from V and 7 from J; bases not matched to a gene: 10. The germline gives CDR1 SNHLY, CDR2 FYNNEI. The CDR3 DNA reads TGTGCCATCCCGGGGGAGGGGAGGAATGAGCAGTTCTTC. This translates into CAIPGEGRNEQFF.

This chain joins TRBV12-3 or TRBV12-4 and TRBJ2-5; unclear D gene. The better agreement between TRBJ2-7 and the DNA end casts doubt on the J call. The CDR3 totals 15 residues. The CDR3, as DNA: TGTGCCAGTACACCAAGGTGGGGTCTGGGCTACGAGCAGTACTTC. Its protein product is CASTPRWGLGYEQYF.

J is TRBJ2-3 and V is TRBV29-1; possible D gene TRBD2, 5 bases. This CDR3 has 13 residues. Per germline, CDR1 SQVTM and CDR2 ANQGSEA. Trimming took 6 bases from V and 3 from J, leaving 13 bases between them. In nucleotides, the CDR3 is TGCAGCGTGCTAGCTTCGAGGACAGATACGCAGTATTTT. It is translated as CSVLASRTDTQYF.

The chain joins TRBV6-5 to TRBJ1-1, with TRBD1 as a possible D gene (6 bases). From germline, CDR1 is MNHEY and CDR2 SVGAGI. This CDR3 comprises 14 residues. V lost 2 bases and J lost 3, with 10 bases in between. The chain's CDR3 is CASSYNREYTEAFF. In nucleotides, the CDR3 is TGTGCCAGCAGTTACAACAGGGAGTACACTGAAGCTTTCTTT.

This rearrangement joins TRBV4-2 to TRBJ2-7, with a tentative D call TRBD2 (5 bases). Germline V gives CDR1 LGHNA, CDR2 YNFKEQ. This CDR3 is 15 amino acids long. Trimming stripped 3 bases from V and 2 bases from J, with 14 bases between. CDR3 loop: CASSQTNSVAYEQYF. CDR3 nucleotides: TGTGCCAGCAGCCAGACTAACAGTGTGGCCTACGAGCAGTACTTC.

V and J are TRBV5-5 and TRBJ1-4, with a possible D match to TRBD1 (5 bases). The CDR3 extends over 15 amino acids. Per germline, CDR1 SGHKS and CDR2 YYEKEE (reference sequence). Trimming took 3 bases from V and 5 from J, leaving 14 bases between them. In DNA, the CDR3 is TGTGCCAGCAGCTGGAGCGGGACGGAGAATGAAAAACTGTTTTTT. Translating gives CASSWSGTENEKLFF.

The sample holds a few counts of this clonotype. For the CDR3, the DNA is TGCAGCGTTGAAACAGGTCAAGAGACCCAGTACTTC. It encodes CSVETGQETQYF. The chain employs TRBV29-1 and TRBJ2-5; D is possibly TRBD1 (5 bases). Trimming left V 2 bases short and J 2 bases short, with 6 bases between. The CDR3 totals 12 residues. In germline, CDR1 is SQVTM, CDR2 ANQGSEA.

This clonotype appeared a single time. The CDR3 sequence: CSLQGYDEQFF. The CDR3 region has the DNA TGCAGTTTACAGGGGTACGATGAGCAGTTCTTC. The V and J genes are TRBV20-1 and TRBJ2-1; 7 bases are a match to TRBD1. The trim removed 8 bases at V and 8 bases at J, leaving 6 bases unmatched. The CDR3 has 11 residues. Germline CDR1 is DFQATT and CDR2 is SNEGSKA (reference sequence).

This chain links TRBV6-1 with TRBJ2-5, with 11 positions matching TRBD1. Germline assignment: CDR1 MNHNS and CDR2 SASEGT. With 4 bases clipped from V and 4 bases from J, the junction kept 2 bases outside the gene matches. This CDR3 has 14 amino acids. CDR3 sequence: CASSGTGGAETQYF. The CDR3, as DNA: TGTGCCAGCAGTGGGACAGGGGGCGCAGAGACCCAGTACTTC.

This clonotype was observed a handful of times. This rearrangement joins TRBV6-2 or TRBV6-3 to TRBJ2-1; D not resolved. With 6 bases removed from V and 12 bases from J, the gap between germline ends came to 12 bases. The CDR3 covers 11 residues. The V gene's germline CDR1 is MNHEY and CDR2 SVGEGT. The CDR3 loop is CASSPYEAQFF. For the CDR3, the DNA is TGTGCCAGCAGCCCTTATGAGGCGCAGTTCTTC.

This clonotype has more than one count but fewer than ten. The rearrangement joins TRBV5-6 to TRBJ2-5; 10 positions match TRBD1. V was clipped by 4 bases and J by 4 bases; unmatched bases: 4. The CDR3 is made up of 14 amino acids. CDR1 is SGHDT and CDR2 is YYEEEE in the germline V gene. For the CDR3, the DNA is TGTGCCAGCAGCGGGAGGGACAGGGGAGAGACCCAGTACTTC. This translates into CASSGRDRGETQYF.